The 9 T cell receptor beta chains presented below share a single source sample, sequenced in a study of blood T cell repertoires in COVID-19. The protocol was immunoSEQ multiplex PCR, while the TCRdb copy is restricted to in-frame clones and leaves out a portion. Among approximately 300,000 clones listed, 80% to 90% were seen once. Sequencing input: peripheral blood. Receptors originate from a man in his forties with acute or convalescent COVID-19.

V and J are TRBV9 and TRBJ2-1; TRBD2 is a possible D gene (5 bases). The length of the CDR3 is 13 residues. Germline CDR1 is SGDLS and CDR2 is YYNGEE. V lost 5 bases and J 7 bases, leaving 13 bases between the germline ends. The CDR3 loop is CASSSGVTNEQFF. The CDR3 DNA sequence: TGTGCCAGCAGTTCCGGGGTGACTAATGAGCAGTTCTTC.

This clone was counted once. In DNA, the CDR3 is TGTGCCAGCAGCTTGCCCACAGACTACCTGGCCCAACAGTACTTC. This codes for CASSLPTDYLAQQYF. The chain employs TRBV5-8 and TRBJ2-7, with a tentative D call TRBD2 (5 bases). V was clipped by 1 base and J by 10 bases, with 21 bases between them. CDR3 length equals 15 residues. Germline values: CDR1 SGHTS, CDR2 YDEGEE.

This clone was counted a few times. The chain is built from TRBV4-1 and TRBJ1-1; 7 bases fit TRBD1. Unmatched junction bases numbered 15, after V lost 0 bases and J lost 11 bases. Germline CDR1 reads MGHRA; CDR2 reads YSYEKL. This CDR3 is 16 amino acids long. The CDR3 spells CASSQDPGTVALRAFF. The CDR3 nucleotides read TGCGCCAGCAGCCAAGACCCTGGGACAGTTGCCTTAAGGGCTTTCTTT.

The chain combines TRBV29-1 with TRBJ1-1, with D possibly TRBD1 on 6 matching bases. This CDR3 has 13 residues. The germline gives CDR1 SQVTM, CDR2 ANQGSEA. The V end lost 8 bases, the J end lost 4 bases, and 17 bases lay between the germline ends. The DNA of the CDR3 is TGCAGCTTTGGGTGGAACAGGGTCACTGAAGCTTTCTTT. Protein product: CSFGWNRVTEAFF.

CDR3 DNA sequence: TGTGCCAGCAGCTTTGACCGGGTGGGCTCTGGAAACACCATATATTTT. Translating gives CASSFDRVGSGNTIYF. The chain carries TRBV5-4 and TRBJ1-3; D remains unclear. V lost 2 bases to trimming and J lost 0 bases, with 12 bases between them. Per germline, CDR1 SGHNT and CDR2 YYREEE (reference sequence). The CDR3 consists of 16 residues. The variable domain in full, completed from reference TRBV5-4 and TRBJ1-3, reads ETGVTQSPTHLIKTRGQQVTLRCSSQSGHNTVSWYQQALGQGPQFIFQYYREEENGRGNFPPRFSGLQFPNYSSELNVNALELDDSALYLCASSFDRVGSGNTIYFGEGSWLTVV.

This sequence joins TRBV20-1 and TRBJ2-3; a possible D gene is TRBD1 (6 bases). V dropped 6 bases and J dropped 7 bases, with 11 bases sitting between them. This CDR3 is built from 11 residues. Looked up from germline, CDR1 is DFQATT and CDR2 is SNEGSKA (reference sequence). CDR3 nucleotides: TGCAGTGCACCCACAGGGAATACGCAGTATTTT. It is translated as CSAPTGNTQYF.

V is TRBV7-9 and J is TRBJ2-3; D ambiguous. V dropped 0 bases and J dropped 8 bases, with 12 bases sitting between them. The CDR3 consists of 14 residues. The germline V gene encodes CDR1 SEHNR and CDR2 FQNEAQ (reference sequence). DNA for the CDR3: TGTGCCAGCAGCTTAGCCAGTGTGGAGAGTACGCAGTATTTT. It translates to CASSLASVESTQYF.

This clone was seen a single time. The chain is built from TRBV14 and TRBJ2-3; 7 bases are a match to TRBD1. The CDR3 contains 18 residues. Germline CDR1 reads SGHDN; CDR2 reads FVKESK. V trimming: 2 bases; J trimming: 2 bases; junction bases outside the gene matches: 13. The CDR3 sequence: CASSQPVGTVRATDTQYF. CDR3 coding DNA: TGTGCCAGCAGCCAACCGGTTGGGACAGTACGCGCCACAGATACGCAGTATTTT.

This clone has only a few counts. This chain connects TRBV5-1 to TRBJ1-1; D is uncertain. V gave up 3 bases and J gave up 8 bases, with 14 bases separating them. This CDR3 is built from 13 residues. CDR1 SGHRS and CDR2 YFSETQ come from the germline V gene. The CDR3 sequence: CASSSFLAGEAFF. CDR3 nucleotides: TGCGCCAGCAGCTCCTTTTTAGCGGGGGAAGCTTTCTTT.